A selection of T cell receptor beta chains follows, all from one sample in a study of T cell clones after liver transplantation. Method: immunoSEQ multiplex PCR; TCRdb's copy keeps in-frame clones and lacks some. The repertoire includes approximately 22,000 clones, approximately 95% of them detected once, and 25% sits in the top ten. Sample: CD8+ T cells from blood, taken 25 months after liver transplant. The receptors here all came from a human patient who received a liver transplant. Some T cells may have originated in the graft donor. CDR3s include the opening cysteine and the closing phenylalanine or tryptophan. D genes are given only for firm matches. Some rows mark clone size as missing; the rest say once, few, many or name a class of expanded clone.

D: TRBD1; size: NA; V: TRBV19; length: 16; J: TRBJ1-2; CDR3: CASSIVGQGADYGYTF; DNA: TGTGCCAGTAGTATAGTGGGACAGGGGGCTGACTATGGCTACACCTTC
D: NA; size: NA; V: TRBV7-9; length: 16; J: TRBJ1-2; CDR3: CASSHLEGGSDYGYTF; DNA: TGTGCCAGCAGCCATTTGGAGGGTGGAAGTGACTATGGCTACACCTTC
D: NA; size: NA; V: TRBV6-1; length: 15; J: TRBJ2-1; CDR3: CASSETRRMHNEQFF; DNA: TGTGCCAGCAGTGAAACTAGGAGAATGCACAATGAGCAGTTCTTC
D: NA; size: NA; V: TRBV9; length: 15; J: TRBJ2-2; CDR3: CASSASGWATGELFF; DNA: TGTGCCAGCAGCGCCTCCGGGTGGGCCACCGGGGAGCTGTTTTTT
D: NA; size: NA; V: TRBV29-1; length: 14; J: TRBJ1-2; CDR3: CSVELQQKLYGYTF; DNA: TGCAGCGTTGAACTGCAACAGAAGCTTTATGGCTACACCTTC
D: TRBD1; size: NA; V: TRBV4-1; length: 15; J: TRBJ2-5; CDR3: CATTPDGQGDETQYF; DNA: TGCGCCACTACGCCCGACGGACAGGGCGATGAGACCCAGTACTTC
D: TRBD2; size: NA; V: TRBV6-6; length: 13; J: TRBJ2-3; CDR3: CASLAGVPDTQYF; DNA: TGTGCCAGTTTAGCGGGGGTCCCAGATACGCAGTATTTT
D: TRBD1; size: NA; V: TRBV29-1; length: 15; J: TRBJ1-2; CDR3: CSVAADRGGNYGYTF; DNA: TGCAGCGTTGCCGCTGACAGGGGAGGCAACTATGGCTACACCTTC
D: NA; size: NA; V: TRBV27; length: 12; J: TRBJ2-7; CDR3: CASSLMGGEQYF; DNA: TGTGCCAGCAGTTTAATGGGGGGTGAGCAGTACTTC
D: NA; size: NA; V: TRBV28; length: 17; J: TRBJ1-4; CDR3: CASGSDGLARRYEKLFF; DNA: TGTGCCAGCGGGAGCGATGGACTTGCCAGACGGTATGAAAAACTGTTTTTT
D: NA; size: NA; V: TRBV11-2; length: 13; J: TRBJ2-3; CDR3: CASSLLVTDTQYF; DNA: TGTGCCAGCAGCTTGCTAGTGACAGATACGCAGTATTTT
D: TRBD1; size: NA; V: TRBV4-2; length: 14; J: TRBJ2-7; CDR3: CASSPPRGIYEQYF; DNA: TGTGCCAGCAGCCCCCCCAGGGGGATCTACGAGCAGTACTTC
D: NA; size: NA; V: TRBV12-5; length: 15; J: TRBJ2-7; CDR3: CASGPSRDWAYEQYF; DNA: TGTGCTAGTGGTCCCTCGAGGGACTGGGCCTACGAGCAGTACTTC
D: NA; size: NA; V: TRBV2; length: 14; J: TRBJ1-1; CDR3: CASSEDAGFIEAFF; DNA: TGTGCCAGCAGTGAAGACGCAGGGTTTATTGAAGCTTTCTTT
D: TRBD1; size: NA; V: TRBV5-4; length: 12; J: TRBJ1-1; CDR3: CASRTGDTEAFF; DNA: TGTGCCAGCAGAACAGGGGACACTGAAGCTTTCTTT
D: NA; size: once; V: TRBV19; length: 12; J: TRBJ1-2; CDR3: CASTATVYGYTF; DNA: TGTGCCAGTACCGCGACAGTCTATGGCTACACCTTC
D: TRBD1; size: NA; V: TRBV5-1; length: 14; J: TRBJ2-7; CDR3: CASSLRQGTYEQYF; DNA: TGCGCCAGCAGCCTCCGACAGGGAACCTACGAGCAGTACTTC
D: TRBD1; size: once; V: TRBV29-1; length: 12; J: TRBJ1-2; CDR3: CSAGGDRPTYTF; DNA: TGCAGCGCCGGGGGGGACAGGCCAACCTACACCTTC
D: TRBD1; size: NA; V: TRBV28; length: 15; J: TRBJ1-3; CDR3: CASSSPTGGGNTIYF; DNA: TGTGCCAGCAGTTCCCCGACAGGGGGCGGAAACACCATATATTTT